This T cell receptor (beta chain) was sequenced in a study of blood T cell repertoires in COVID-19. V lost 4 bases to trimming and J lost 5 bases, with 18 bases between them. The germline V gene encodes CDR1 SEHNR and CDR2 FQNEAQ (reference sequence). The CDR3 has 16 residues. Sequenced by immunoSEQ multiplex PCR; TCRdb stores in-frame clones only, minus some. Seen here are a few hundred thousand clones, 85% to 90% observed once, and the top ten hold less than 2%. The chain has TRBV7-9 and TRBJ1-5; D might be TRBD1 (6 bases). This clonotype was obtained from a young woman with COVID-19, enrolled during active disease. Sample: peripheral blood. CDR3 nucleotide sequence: TGTGCCAGCAGCTCCACAGGGAATCTATCCGATCAGCCCCAGCATTTT. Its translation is CASSSTGNLSDQPQHF.